Here is one TCR beta chain with its context. This table comes from immunoSEQ multiplex PCR, and its TCRdb copy is limited to in-frame clones, with some not included. The sample lists tens of thousands of clones; 75% to 90% were seen once. This sample stems from a study of blood T cell repertoires in COVID-19. This CDR3 is 17 amino acids long. J lost 10 bases, V lost 0 bases, and 16 bases had no gene match. Germline CDR1 SGHAT, CDR2 FQDESV (reference sequence). Specimen: peripheral blood. V and J are TRBV11-1 and TRBJ1-1; 8 bases are shared with TRBD1. The origin of this receptor is a man in his 70s with active or convalescent COVID-19. The CDR3 DNA is TGTGCCAGCAGCTTAGCGTCATCGGATTGGCTAGGACAGGGAGCTTTCTTT. As protein: CASSLASSDWLGQGAFF.